A single sample is the source of the 20 T cell receptor beta chains below, sequenced in a study of T cell responses to AZD1222 COVID-19 vaccine. Sequenced by immunoSEQ multiplex PCR; TCRdb stores in-frame clones only, minus some. The data contain some 100,000 clones, 70% to 90% of them singletons. The sample consisted of peripheral blood, taken on day 0 of AZD1222 vaccination. These receptor sequences come from an adult in good health.

The chain couples TRBV3-1 (or the pseudogene TRBV3-2) to TRBJ1-5; tentatively, D is TRBD1 (6 bases). The germline V gene encodes CDR1 LGHDT and CDR2 YNNKEL (reference sequence). V was pared by 0 bases and J by 4 bases, with 10 bases between. The CDR3 is made up of 15 amino acids. The CDR3 DNA sequence: TGTGCCAGCAGCCAAGATCCGCAGGGGAATCAGCCCCAGCATTTT. Its protein product is CASSQDPQGNQPQHF.

This sequence joins TRBV28 and TRBJ2-1; 8 bases are a match to TRBD1. There are 17 residues in the CDR3. The J segment lost 2 bases and the V segment lost 1 base, leaving 7 bases of the junction unmatched. Germline assignment: CDR1 MDHEN and CDR2 SYDVKM. The CDR3 is CASSLSQGRGPYNEQFF. The DNA for the CDR3 is TGTGCCAGCAGTTTATCGCAGGGCAGGGGGCCCTACAATGAGCAGTTCTTC.

This chain joins TRBV6-5 and TRBJ1-6, with D possibly TRBD1 on 5 matching bases. V was cut by 4 bases and J by 10 bases, with 17 bases left in between. The CDR3 spans 15 residues. Germline V gene sequence: CDR1 MNHEY, CDR2 SVGAGI. The CDR3 DNA reads TGTGCCAGCAGTTCTCCCGGGACCACAGGATCACCCCTCCACTTT. Residues: CASSSPGTTGSPLHF.

The chain is built from TRBV27 and TRBJ2-1; D is unclear. CDR3 size: 14 residues. The V gene lost 4 bases and the J gene lost 5 bases, with 12 bases spanning the gap. The germline gives CDR1 MNHEY, CDR2 SMNVEV (reference sequence). DNA for the CDR3: TGTGCCAGCAGTTCACTTACGAGGAACAATGAGCAGTTCTTC. Its protein is CASSSLTRNNEQFF.

The chain is built from TRBV5-1 and TRBJ2-7; 9 bases are a match to TRBD2. V lost 0 bases, J lost 7 bases, and 8 bases stayed unmatched. Germline values: CDR1 SGHRS, CDR2 YFSETQ. The CDR3 extends over 15 amino acids. The CDR3 loop reads CASSLVAGGPGEQYF. CDR3 nucleotide sequence: TGCGCCAGCAGCTTGGTCGCGGGGGGGCCGGGAGAGCAGTACTTC.

This rearrangement joins TRBV29-1 to TRBJ2-7, with TRBD2 identical over 12 bases. Germline V gives CDR1 SQVTM, CDR2 ANQGSEA. The CDR3 is made up of 15 amino acids. J gave up 2 bases and V 1 base, and 3 bases lay outside the gene matches. In DNA form, the CDR3 reads TGCAGCGTTGAAGGGACTAGCGGGACCGCCTACGAGCAGTACTTC. The encoded protein is CSVEGTSGTAYEQYF.

The chain carries TRBV10-1 and TRBJ2-7, with 8 nucleotides matching TRBD1. CDR3 length: 14 residues. J was trimmed by 4 bases and V by 5 bases; bases with no gene match: 7. CDR1 WNHNN and CDR2 SYGVQD come from the germline V gene (reference sequence). The CDR3 reads CASSRTGGRYEQYF. The CDR3 DNA reads TGCGCCAGCAGTCGCACAGGGGGTCGGTACGAGCAGTACTTC.

The rearrangement uses TRBV12-3 or TRBV12-4 and TRBJ2-1; D gene unclear. The CDR3 consists of 12 residues. The ends were cut back, 4 bases at V and 9 bases at J, with 10 bases in the middle. DNA for the CDR3: TGTGCCAGCAGTTACGGACCAGCTGAGCAGTTCTTC. Translating gives CASSYGPAEQFF.

This clone was picked up a small number of times. In DNA form, the CDR3 reads TGTGCCAGCAGCTTGGAGAGCGGGAGGCACACCGGGGAGCTGTTTTTT. It specifies CASSLESGRHTGELFF. The rearrangement links TRBV5-4 to TRBJ2-2, with 9 positions matching TRBD2. This CDR3 has 16 amino acids. Germline V gene lookup returns CDR1 SGHNT and CDR2 YYREEE (reference sequence). J gave up 3 bases and V 0 bases, and 3 bases lay outside the gene matches. Together with reference TRBV5-4 and TRBJ2-2, the CDR3 gives the full variable domain: ETGVTQSPTHLIKTRGQQVTLRCSSQSGHNTVSWYQQALGQGPQFIFQYYREEENGRGNFPPRFSGLQFPNYSSELNVNALELDDSALYLCASSLESGRHTGELFFGEGSRLTVL.

The genes are TRBV5-6 and TRBJ1-5; a possible D gene is TRBD1 (5 bases). V was shortened by 3 bases and J by 2 bases, with 12 bases between the two germline ends. Germline assignment: CDR1 SGHDT and CDR2 YYEEEE. The CDR3 has 15 amino acids. The CDR3 nucleotides are TGTGCCAGCAGCTACCAGGGAGAGGGCAATCAGCCCCAGCATTTT. Amino acids: CASSYQGEGNQPQHF.

This clone showed up just a few times. CDR3 protein: CASSQEEGLGSRRGEQYF. In nucleotides, the CDR3 is TGTGCCAGCAGCCAAGAAGAGGGTCTAGGGTCCCGACGGGGGGAGCAGTACTTC. This chain joins TRBV3-1 (or the pseudogene TRBV3-2) and TRBJ2-7; possibly TRBD2 for D (6 bases). CDR1 is LGHDT, CDR2 YNNKEL, per germline (reference sequence). The CDR3 extends over 18 amino acids. Trimming pared 0 bases from V and 7 bases from J, leaving 25 bases between.

This clone appeared a few times. The chain carries TRBV28 and TRBJ1-5; D remains ambiguous. Germline V gives CDR1 MDHEN, CDR2 SYDVKM. CDR3 length: 12 residues. Trimming removed 7 bases from V and 9 bases from J, with 13 bases in between. The CDR3 DNA reads as TGTGCCAGCACTATCTGGAATTTGCCCCAGCATTTT. It yields the protein CASTIWNLPQHF.

The rearrangement uses TRBV5-6 and TRBJ2-7; D is uncertain. CDR1 SGHDT and CDR2 YYEEEE come from the germline V gene. The germline V and J ends were trimmed by 1 base and 6 bases, with 5 bases remaining between them. The CDR3 is 11 residues long. The CDR3 nucleotides are TGTGCCAGCAGCTTGAATATCGAGCAGTACTTC. It codes for CASSLNIEQYF.

The genes are TRBV7-9 and TRBJ1-6; no clear D. Germline CDR1 SEHNR, CDR2 FQNEAQ (reference sequence). The CDR3 loop spans 14 amino acids. Trimming cost V 1 base and J 10 bases, with 11 bases left between them. The CDR3 bases are TGTGCCAGCAGCTTAGAAGGGAAGCAATCACCCCTCCACTTT. It codes for CASSLEGKQSPLHF. The whole variable domain, filled in from reference TRBV7-9 and TRBJ1-6, reads DTGVSQNPRHKITKRGQNVTFRCDPISEHNRLYWYRQTLGQGPEFLTYFQNEAQLEKSRLLSDRFSAERPKGSFSTLEIQRTEQGDSAMYLCASSLEGKQSPLHFGNGTRLTVT.

The chain is built from TRBV7-9 and TRBJ1-1; D is ambiguous. Per the germline V gene, CDR1 is SEHNR and CDR2 is FQNEAQ (reference sequence). This CDR3 is 14 amino acids long. Between the trimmed V and J ends, which lost 4 bases and 1 base, there was a span of 10 bases. In nucleotides, the CDR3 is TGTGCCAGCAGCTCGATCGGGTCGAACACTGAAGCTTTCTTT. It translates to CASSSIGSNTEAFF.

DNA for the CDR3: TGTGCCAGCATCCTAACAGGGTACACTGAAGCTTTCTTT. Protein product: CASILTGYTEAFF. The gene calls are TRBV6-4 and TRBJ1-1; possible D gene TRBD1, 6 bases. V was cut by 7 bases and J by 3 bases, with 12 bases left in between. CDR3 length: 13 residues. The germline CDR1 and CDR2 sequences are MRHNA and SNTAGT.

The chain employs TRBV19 and TRBJ2-7; no definite D call. Looked up from germline, CDR1 is LNHDA and CDR2 is SQIVND (reference sequence). The V and J ends lost 6 bases and 0 bases respectively, with 9 bases between them. CDR3 size: 13 residues. DNA of the CDR3: TGTGCCAGTAGCTCGGTCAGCTCCTACGAGCAGTACTTC. Amino acids: CASSSVSSYEQYF.

This clone has just one count. This rearrangement joins TRBV2 to TRBJ2-1, with a weak D call TRBD2 (6 bases). The germline V gene has CDR1 SNHLY and CDR2 FYNNEI. The CDR3 runs 15 residues. V lost 9 bases to trimming and J lost 5 bases, with 20 bases between them. CDR3 protein: CASPAGPLTHNEQFF. CDR3 DNA sequence: TGTGCCAGTCCGGCGGGACCCCTTACACACAATGAGCAGTTCTTC.

This clone was observed once. The rearrangement joins TRBV19 to TRBJ2-2; the D gene is possibly TRBD1 (6 bases). The V end was cut by 6 bases, the J end by 6 bases, with 11 bases between. The germline V gene has CDR1 LNHDA and CDR2 SQIVND (reference sequence). The CDR3 spans 13 residues. The CDR3, as DNA: TGTGCCAGTAGCAACACAGGGTCCGGGGAGCTGTTTTTT. Protein: CASSNTGSGELFF. Full variable domain (remainder filled in from reference TRBV19 and TRBJ2-2): DGGITQSPKYLFRKEGQNVTLSCEQNLNHDAMYWYRQDPGQGLRLIYYSQIVNDFQKGDIAEGYSVSREKKESFPLTVTSAQKNPTAFYLCASSNTGSGELFFGEGSRLTVL.

The gene calls are TRBV9 and TRBJ2-5; maybe TRBD1 (6 bases). Deletions cut 2 bases from V and 4 bases from J, with 6 bases between. The germline V gene has CDR1 SGDLS and CDR2 YYNGEE. The CDR3 spans 12 residues. Here the CDR3 reads CASSVTGETQYF. The CDR3 DNA is TGTGCCAGCAGCGTGACAGGAGAGACCCAGTACTTC. Full variable domain (outside the CDR3, taken from reference TRBV9 and TRBJ2-5): DSGVTQTPKHLITATGQRVTLRCSPRSGDLSVYWYQQSLDQGLQFLIQYYNGEERAKGNILERFSAQQFPDLHSELNLSSLELGDSALYFCASSVTGETQYFGPGTRLLVL.